These T cell receptor beta chains were read from a single sample in a study of CXCR3-negative and CXCR3-positive naive CD8 T cells. TCRdb reprocessed the 5' RACE reads and stores each CDR3 protein as one record, lacking DNA. This listing includes tens of thousands of distinct CDR3 sequences. Sequencing input: naive CXCR3- CD8+ T cells from blood. Source of these receptors: a human donor in good health. Some clones in this sample may be carry-over from other donors' samples. The CDR3 runs from the conserved cysteine through the conserved F or W.

J gene,V gene,CDR3 protein
TRBJ2-7,TRBV6-2/TRBV6-3,CASSRIVWEQYF
TRBJ2-7,TRBV20-1,CSALNLLAYEQYF
TRBJ2-7,TRBV4-1,CASSQDEEGGRNEQYF
TRBJ2-5,TRBV2,CASSGQGVVQETQYF
TRBJ2-3,TRBV5-1,CASSVGITDTQYF
TRBJ2-7,TRBV29-1,CSVEDREEWGEQYF
TRBJ2-7,TRBV30,CAWSQGSYEQYF
TRBJ1-1,TRBV19,CATFSGEASEAFF
TRBJ2-7,TRBV29-1,CSVITRGSYEQYF
TRBJ2-7,TRBV20-1,CSAMTTEDYEQYF
TRBJ1-4,TRBV29-1,CSVTGETNEKLFF
TRBJ2-7,TRBV7-9,CASSRTRGGIYEQYF
TRBJ2-7,TRBV29-1,CSVETGGYEQYF
TRBJ1-5,TRBV6-2/TRBV6-3,CASSPTRSNQPQHF
TRBJ2-1,TRBV9,CASSVGKGSSYNEQFF